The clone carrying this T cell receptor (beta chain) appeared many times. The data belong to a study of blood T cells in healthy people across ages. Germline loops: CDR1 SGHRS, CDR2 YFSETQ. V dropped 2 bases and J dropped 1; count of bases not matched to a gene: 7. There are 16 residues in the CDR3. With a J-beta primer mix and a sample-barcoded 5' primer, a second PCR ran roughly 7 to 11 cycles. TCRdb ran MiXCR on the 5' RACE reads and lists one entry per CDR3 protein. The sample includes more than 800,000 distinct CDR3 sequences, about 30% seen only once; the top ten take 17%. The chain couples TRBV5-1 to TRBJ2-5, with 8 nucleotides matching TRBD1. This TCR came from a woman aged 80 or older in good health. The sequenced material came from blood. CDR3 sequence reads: CASSLAQGVGQETQYF. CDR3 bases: TGCGCCAGCAGCTTAGCACAGGGGGTCGGCCAAGAGACCCAGTACTTC. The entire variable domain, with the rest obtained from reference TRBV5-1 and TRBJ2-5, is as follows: KAGVTQTPRYLIKTRGQQVTLSCSPISGHRSVSWYQQTPGQGLQFLFEYFSETQRNKGNFPGRFSGRQFSNSRSEMNVSTLELGDSALYLCASSLAQGVGQETQYFGPGTRLLVL.